This paragraph reports one T cell receptor beta chain. Its antigen is unknown. Method: immunoSEQ multiplex PCR; TCRdb's copy keeps in-frame clones and lacks some. Of more than 45,000 clones detected, about 70% appear once; the ten largest clones hold approximately 10%. This entry belongs to a study of vaccination effects on CD4 cells after COVID-19. Unmatched junction bases numbered 10, after V lost 2 bases and J lost 6 bases. CDR1 and CDR2 from the germline V gene are LGHNA and YSLEER. This CDR3 region has 17 residues. The culture ran for under eleven days, and then CD4+ T cells were isolated. Sequences were derived from CD4+ T cells from PBMCs cultured without peptide, sampled before COVID-19 vaccination. The V gene is TRBV4-3, the J gene TRBJ2-3; 11 bases map to TRBD2. The receptor was derived from a human donor who had a prior SARS-CoV-2 infection. The CDR3 DNA reads as TGCGCCAGCAGCCAACAACTAGCGGGAGACCACACGGATACGCAGTATTTT. It yields the protein CASSQQLAGDHTDTQYF.